Described below is a single T cell receptor beta chain sequence and its context. The antigen this receptor binds is unknown. Base quality data are lacking; no much larger clone is found one base away. This record belongs to a study of persistence of HIV-infected CD4 T cells (dated by TCRdb to about 2020). For the study in its entirety: CMV- and HIV-1 Gag-responding CD4+ T cells were isolated from ART-treated individuals so that antigen-driven clonal expansion of HIV-1-infected cells could be examined. Suppressive ART had been received by participants for a median of 8 years. Peripheral blood samples of up to about 200 mL were collected at multiple time points, except for a couple of participants, who underwent leukapheresis at a single time point. Proviral sequencing was used to assess clonality among infected cells, whereas TCRbeta sequencing gauged the clonality of all cells within each sorted population. Cross-participant TCR cluster analysis included about eight participants for CMV and 6 or 7 participants for Gag. Study-wide conclusions, independent of this receptor: TCRbeta richness in CMV- and Gag-responding cells was significantly lower than in anti-CD3/anti-CD28-responding cells; CMV-responding cells had higher oligoclonality than CD3/CD28-stimulated and Gag-responding cells. A correlation was observed between TCR oligoclonality and proviral oligoclonality within the same sorted populations. Because the TCR analyses were done in bulk, restricting them to just the rare CMV-responding cells that actually carried HIV-1 proviruses was not possible. Degenerate expanded CDR3beta sequences were enriched in antigen-responding cells, suggesting convergent selection of CD4+ responses to CMV and Gag. The study involved few individuals and tested only a limited range of antigens.

This specimen's treatment or condition label, interpreted: suppressive antiretroviral therapy. Cells were stimulated with lysates of CMV-infected fibroblasts at roughly 9.1 ug/mL. Memory CD4+ T cells that did not respond, being CD40L-negative, CD69-negative and CD45RO-high, were sorted as memory populations depleted of antigen-responding cells. Participants were HIV-1-infected adults who started suppressive ART during chronic infection. Participants had undetectable plasma HIV-1 RNA below 50 copies/mL for at least 4 years. To be included, a participant needed positive CMV serology and a CD4+ T cell count above 400 cells/uL. Before stimulation, PBMCs were isolated using density centrifugation and then depleted of CD8+ T cells. Stimulation of CD8-depleted PBMCs was carried out for 15 to 20 hours with anti-CD28/CD49d costimulation, CD40-blocking antibody and enfuvirtide, to prevent new infections. Cell sorting was done on a Beckman Coulter MoFlo Legacy or XDP sorter, and dead cells were excluded with propidium iodide. The QIAamp DNA Mini Kit was used for genomic DNA extraction from samples above one million cells, and the Quick-DNA Microprep Kit was used otherwise.

TCRbeta repertoires were sequenced from genomic DNA with the immunoSEQ hsTCRB assay version 4 in survey mode. For TCRbeta sequencing, genomic DNA was diluted to about 10 ng/uL, with up to 1 ug used per sample. The study's processing was this. ImmunoSeq Analyzer 3.0 was used for analysis of TCRbeta data, and diversity was computed on productive nucleotide rearrangements. Using the Immunarch R package, the improved Chao index served to estimate lower-bound TCR diversity and the Gini coefficient served to estimate clonality. When different nucleotide rearrangements encoded the same CDR3beta amino acid sequence, each rearrangement was treated as a distinct clonotype. Differential abundance analysis identified TCRbeta sequences significantly enriched in antigen-responding cells relative to anti-CD3/anti-CD28-activated cells. GLIPH2 grouped TCRs by predicted peptide-MHC specificity, both within each participant and across combined participant data sets. Imported from immuneACCESS, the table was reduced by TCRdb to in-frame sequences with V and J called. These copies leave out some clones; in studies compared against another copy, an unresolved V gene accounts for under half, and the cause of the remainder is not known. V and J calls plus clone size are reproduced from that table; the DNA served to infer D and trimming. The sample table shows 25,000 to 30,000 clones, and roughly 86% are seen once. The ten largest clones take up roughly 4.5% of the sample.

The germline V gene gives CDR1 as MDHEN and CDR2 as SYDVKM. The CDR3 spans 14 residues, from the cysteine through the phenylalanine. The read is trimmed to its CDR3 DNA, 42 bases read in frame from base 1. V and J lose 3 bases and 8 bases, and a span of 13 bases separates them. The chain joins TRBV28 to TRBJ1-4; the D gene is possibly TRBD1, with 5 bases matching. This specimen consisted of CD4+ T cells sorted from PBMCs after approximately 18-hour stimulation, obtained from a patient who received antiretroviral therapy. The cell subset or site label here, explained by the study, means: CD40L-CD69- CD45RO-high memory CD4 T cells not responding to CMV lysate. The receptor's source is an adult man with HIV who was CMV-seropositive. In nucleotide form, the sequence is TGTGCCAGCAGTTTGAATCGGGGCCAGGAAAAACTGTTTTTT. Its product reads: CASSLNRGQEKLFF.